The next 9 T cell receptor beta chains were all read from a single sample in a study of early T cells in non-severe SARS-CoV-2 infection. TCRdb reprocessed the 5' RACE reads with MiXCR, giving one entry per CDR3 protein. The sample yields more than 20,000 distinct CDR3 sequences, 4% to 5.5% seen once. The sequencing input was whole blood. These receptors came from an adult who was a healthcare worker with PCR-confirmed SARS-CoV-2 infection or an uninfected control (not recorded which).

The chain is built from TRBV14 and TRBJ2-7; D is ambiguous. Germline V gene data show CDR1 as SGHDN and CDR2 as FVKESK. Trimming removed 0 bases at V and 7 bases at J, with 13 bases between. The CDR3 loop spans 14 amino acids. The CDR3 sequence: CASSQDPSAPEQYF. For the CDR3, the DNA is TGTGCCAGCAGCCAAGATCCCTCAGCGCCTGAGCAGTACTTC.

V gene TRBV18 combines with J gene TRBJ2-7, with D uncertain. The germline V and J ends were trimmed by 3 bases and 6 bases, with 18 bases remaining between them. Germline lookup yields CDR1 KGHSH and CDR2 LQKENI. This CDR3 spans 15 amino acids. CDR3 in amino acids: CASSPPTYPLSEQYF. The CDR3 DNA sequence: TGTGCCAGCTCACCCCCAACGTACCCGCTGTCCGAGCAGTACTTC. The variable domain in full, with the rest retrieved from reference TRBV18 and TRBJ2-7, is NAGVMQNPRHLVRRRGQEARLRCSPMKGHSHVYWYRQLPEEGLKFMVYLQKENIIDESGMPKERFSAEFPKEGPSILRIQQVVRGDSAAYFCASSPPTYPLSEQYFGPGTRLTVT.

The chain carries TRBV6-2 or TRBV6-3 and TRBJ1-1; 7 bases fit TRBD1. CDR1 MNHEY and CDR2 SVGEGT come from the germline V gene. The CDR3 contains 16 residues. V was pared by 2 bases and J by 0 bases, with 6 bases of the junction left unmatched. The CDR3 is CASSYTRTGMNTEAFF. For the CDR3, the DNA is TGTGCCAGCAGTTACACCCGGACAGGTATGAACACTGAAGCTTTCTTT.

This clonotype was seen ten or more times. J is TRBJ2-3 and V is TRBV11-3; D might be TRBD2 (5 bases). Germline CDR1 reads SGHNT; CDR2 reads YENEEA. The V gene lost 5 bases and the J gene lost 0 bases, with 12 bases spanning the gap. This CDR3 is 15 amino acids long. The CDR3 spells CASSPPAVSTDTQYF. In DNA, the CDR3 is TGTGCCAGCAGCCCCCCAGCGGTAAGCACAGATACGCAGTATTTT.

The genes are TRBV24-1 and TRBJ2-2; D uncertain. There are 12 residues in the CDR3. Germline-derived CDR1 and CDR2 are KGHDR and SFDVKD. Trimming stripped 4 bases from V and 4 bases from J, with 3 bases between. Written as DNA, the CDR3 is TGTGCCACCAGTGAACCCACCGGGGAGCTGTTTTTT. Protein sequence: CATSEPTGELFF.

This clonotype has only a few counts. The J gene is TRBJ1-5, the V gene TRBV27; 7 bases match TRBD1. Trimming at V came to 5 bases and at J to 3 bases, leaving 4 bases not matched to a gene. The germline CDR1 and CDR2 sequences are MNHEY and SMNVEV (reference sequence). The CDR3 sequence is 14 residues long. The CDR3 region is CASSPDRDNQPQHF. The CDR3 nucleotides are TGTGCCAGCAGTCCAGACAGGGACAATCAGCCCCAGCATTTT.

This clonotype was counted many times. The CDR3: CASSSRQSSYNEQFF. The CDR3 DNA sequence: TGTGCCAGCAGCTCCAGACAGTCCTCCTACAATGAGCAGTTCTTC. This chain uses TRBV7-2 with TRBJ2-1; perhaps TRBD1 as D (5 bases). V lost 4 bases to trimming and J lost 0 bases, with 10 bases between them. This CDR3 region has 15 residues. In germline, CDR1 is SGHTA, CDR2 FQGNSA. The whole variable domain, remainder taken from reference TRBV7-2 and TRBJ2-1, is GAGVSQSPSNKVTEKGKDVELRCDPISGHTALYWYRQSLGQGLEFLIYFQGNSAPDKSGLPSDRFSAERTGGSVSTLTIQRTQQEDSAVYLCASSSRQSSYNEQFFGPGTRLTVL.

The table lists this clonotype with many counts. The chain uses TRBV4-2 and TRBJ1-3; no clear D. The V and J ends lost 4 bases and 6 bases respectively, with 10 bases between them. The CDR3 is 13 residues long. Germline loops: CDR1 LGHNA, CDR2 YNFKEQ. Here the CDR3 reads CASSPPLQNTIYF. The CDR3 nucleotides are TGTGCCAGCAGCCCCCCCCTCCAAAACACCATATATTTT.

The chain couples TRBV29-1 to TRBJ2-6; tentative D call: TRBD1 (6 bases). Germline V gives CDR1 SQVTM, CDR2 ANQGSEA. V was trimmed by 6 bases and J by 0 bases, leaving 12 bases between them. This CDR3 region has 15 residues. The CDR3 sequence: CSVRQVRSGANVLTF. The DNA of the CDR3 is TGCAGCGTCCGACAGGTTCGCTCTGGGGCCAACGTCCTGACTTTC.